This TCR beta chain was found in a study of persistence of HIV-infected CD4 T cells (dated by TCRdb to 2018 to 2021). About the investigation overall: Participants had been on suppressive ART for a median of about eight years. The clonality of all cells in each sorted population was measured by TCRbeta sequencing, and the clonality of infected cells was measured by proviral sequencing. Anti-CD3/anti-CD28 stimulation activated a higher proportion of cells, with a lower memory fraction, than antigen stimulation. The study isolated CMV- and HIV-1 Gag-responding CD4+ T cells from ART-treated individuals to examine antigen-driven clonal expansion of HIV-1-infected cells. For the TCR cluster analysis across participants, under 10 participants were included for CMV and about 7 participants for Gag. Peripheral blood samples of up to about 200 mL were obtained at multiple time points, with the exception of two participants, for whom leukapheresis was performed at a single time point. The full study reports these points: Enrichment of degenerate expanded CDR3beta sequences was found in antigen-responding cells, suggesting convergent selection of CD4+ responses to CMV and Gag. Bulk TCR analyses could not be restricted to the rare CMV-responding cells that actually carried HIV-1 proviruses. Only a small number of individuals took part in the study, and the range of antigens tested was limited. Within the same sorted populations, how oligoclonal the TCRs were correlated with how oligoclonal the proviruses were. TCRbeta richness in CMV- and Gag-responding cells was significantly lower than in anti-CD3/anti-CD28-responding cells; CMV-responding cells had higher oligoclonality than CD3/CD28-stimulated and Gag-responding cells.

This clone was recorded once. The antigen it binds to is not known. No quality values exist for individual bases; no much larger clone is one base distant. Sample treatment or condition, as interpreted from the label and publication: suppressive antiretroviral therapy. Cells were stimulated with anti-CD3/anti-CD28 magnetic beads as a nonspecific positive control representing the CD4+ T cell repertoire. Responding CD4+ T cells were sorted by upregulation of both CD40 ligand and CD69. HIV-1-infected adults in whom suppressive ART had been started during chronic infection were enrolled as participants. Plasma HIV-1 RNA had been undetectable (below 50 copies/mL) in participants for at least 4 years. To be included, participants needed a CD4+ T cell count above 400 cells/uL and a positive CMV serology. Before stimulation, PBMCs were isolated using density centrifugation and then depleted of CD8+ T cells. For approximately 19 hours, the CD8-depleted PBMCs were stimulated with anti-CD28/CD49d costimulation, a CD40-blocking antibody, and enfuvirtide to prevent new infections. Sorting was done on either a Beckman Coulter MoFlo Legacy or an XDP sorter, and propidium iodide was used to exclude dead cells. Genomic DNA was extracted using the QIAamp DNA Mini Kit for samples with more than one million cells and using the Quick-DNA Microprep Kit for all other samples.

The CDR3 contains 14 residues, cysteine and phenylalanine counted. Just the 42-base CDR3 DNA is kept, in frame starting at base 1. A distance of 13 bases separates the germline ends of V and J, which lose 6 bases and 1 base respectively. CDR1 and CDR2 (MNHEY, SVGAGI) derive from the germline V gene. TCRbeta repertoires were sequenced from genomic DNA with the immunoSEQ hsTCRB assay version 4 in survey mode. Genomic DNA was diluted to about 9 ng/uL, and up to roughly 1 ug per sample was used for TCRbeta sequencing. Per the source publication's procedure: ImmunoSeq Analyzer 3.0 was used for analysis of TCRbeta data, and diversity was computed on productive nucleotide rearrangements. Lower-bound TCR diversity was estimated with the improved Chao index, and clonality with the Gini coefficient using the Immunarch R package. Different nucleotide rearrangements encoding the same CDR3beta amino acid sequence were treated as distinct clonotypes. Differential abundance analysis found TCRbeta sequences that were significantly enriched in antigen-responding cells compared with anti-CD3/anti-CD28-activated cells. GLIPH2 clustered TCRs by predicted peptide-MHC specificity, both within individual participants and across merged participant data sets. TCRdb retrieved this table from immuneACCESS and kept in-frame rearrangements only. Not all clones are present; in checked studies, unresolved V genes account for under half, and no reason is known for the remainder. V, J and clone size are taken as reported in that table, and D and trimming were inferred from the DNA itself. The sample data list 45,000 or so clones, and 75% to 90% of these were observed just once. 2.5% to 4% of the sample lies in the top ten.

The sequenced sample was CD4+ T cells sorted from PBMCs after approximately 20-hour stimulation, obtained from a patient who received antiretroviral therapy. The cell subset or site tag for this specimen amounts to: CD40L+CD69+ CD4 T cells responding to anti-CD3/anti-CD28 beads, representing the overall repertoire. The chain couples TRBV6-5 to TRBJ2-7, with TRBD2 tentatively as D gene (7 bases match). The receptor was isolated from an adult woman with HIV who was CMV-seropositive. The nucleotide sequence reads as follows: TGTGCCAGCAGGAGGGGGGGATCTTCCTACGAGCAGTACTTC. Translated, it reads CASRRGGSSYEQYF.